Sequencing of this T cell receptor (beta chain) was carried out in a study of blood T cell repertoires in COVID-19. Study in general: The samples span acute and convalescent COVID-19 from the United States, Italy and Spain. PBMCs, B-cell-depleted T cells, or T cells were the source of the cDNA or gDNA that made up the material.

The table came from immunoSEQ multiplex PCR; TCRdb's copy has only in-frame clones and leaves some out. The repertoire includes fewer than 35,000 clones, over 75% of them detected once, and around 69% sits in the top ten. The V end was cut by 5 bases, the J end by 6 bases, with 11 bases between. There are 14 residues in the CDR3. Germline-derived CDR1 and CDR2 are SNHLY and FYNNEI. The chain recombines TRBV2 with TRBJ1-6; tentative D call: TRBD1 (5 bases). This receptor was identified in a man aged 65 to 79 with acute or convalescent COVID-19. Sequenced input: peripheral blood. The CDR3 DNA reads TGTGCCAGCAGTCGGGGGGTCACTAATTCACCCCTCCACTTT. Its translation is CASSRGVTNSPLHF. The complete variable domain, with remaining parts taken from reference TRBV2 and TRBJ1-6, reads EPEVTQTPSHQVTQMGQEVILRCVPISNHLYFYWYRQILGQKVEFLVSFYNNEISEKSEIFDDQFSVERPDGSNFTLKIRSTKLEDSAMYFCASSRGVTNSPLHFGNGTRLTVT.